This T cell receptor beta chain was recovered during a study of shared clonotypes between healthy human individuals. Into CD45RA+ naive and CD45RA-negative memory subsets, the CD4+ cells were split. Study outcomes and limitations: The authors sampled blood alone, and tissue repertoires likely differ.

A note on this clone: Its antigen is as yet unknown.

The assay was run at deep level. Generated by immunoSEQ multiplex PCR, the TCRdb table keeps only in-frame clones and is missing some. The sample shows a few million clones, just over 90% of them seen only once. Germline CDR1 is KGHSH and CDR2 is LQKENI. The V end was cut by 1 base, the J end by 0 bases, with 7 bases between. This CDR3 is built from 15 residues. V usage is TRBV18 and J usage is TRBJ1-3; D is unresolved. The sequencing sample was made of naive CD4+ T cells sorted from blood. This sample's subset: CD45RA+ positively selected. This TCR came from a young man in good health. CDR3 sequence reads: CASSPQSTSGNTIYF. The DNA of the CDR3 is TGTGCCAGCTCACCACAGAGCACCTCTGGAAACACCATATATTTT.